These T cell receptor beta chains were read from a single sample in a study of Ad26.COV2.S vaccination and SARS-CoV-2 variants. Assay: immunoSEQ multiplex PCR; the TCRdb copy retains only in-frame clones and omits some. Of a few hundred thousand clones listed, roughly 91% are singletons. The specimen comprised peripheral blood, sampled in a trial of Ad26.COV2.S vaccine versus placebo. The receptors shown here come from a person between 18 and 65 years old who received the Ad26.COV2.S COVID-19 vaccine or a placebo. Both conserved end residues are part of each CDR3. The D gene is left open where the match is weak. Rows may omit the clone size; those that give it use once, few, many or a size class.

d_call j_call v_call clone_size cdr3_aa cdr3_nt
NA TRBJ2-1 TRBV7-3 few CASSLNLGGDEQFF TGTGCCAGCAGCTTAAATCTCGGGGGAGATGAGCAGTTCTTC
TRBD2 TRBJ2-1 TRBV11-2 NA CASSSVSGRVYNEQFF TGTGCCAGCAGCTCCGTAAGCGGGAGAGTCTACAATGAGCAGTTCTTC
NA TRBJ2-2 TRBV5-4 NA CASSLGGADTGELFF TGTGCCAGCAGCTTAGGGGGGGCGGACACCGGGGAGCTGTTTTTT
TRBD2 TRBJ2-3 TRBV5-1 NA CASSSGLAGGPSDTQYF TGCGCCAGCAGCTCGGGACTAGCGGGAGGGCCTTCAGATACGCAGTATTTT
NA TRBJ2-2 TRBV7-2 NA CASSFTTTNTGELFF TGTGCCAGCAGCTTTACTACCACGAACACCGGGGAGCTGTTTTTT
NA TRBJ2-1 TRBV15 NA CATSRDRGLLSYNEQFF TGTGCCACCAGCAGAGATCGCGGACTCCTCTCCTACAATGAGCAGTTCTTC
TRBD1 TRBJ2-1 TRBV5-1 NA CASSFLGGTGNEQFF TGCGCCAGCAGCTTTTTAGGGGGCACGGGCAATGAGCAGTTCTTC
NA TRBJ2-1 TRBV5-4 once CASSLGPGDYNEQFF TGTGCCAGCAGCTTGGGGCCAGGGGATTACAATGAGCAGTTCTTC
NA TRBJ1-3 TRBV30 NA CAWSQGAGNTIYF TGTGCCTGGTCGCAAGGAGCTGGAAACACCATATATTTT
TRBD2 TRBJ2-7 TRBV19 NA CASSIDGLAGTYEQYF TGTGCCAGTAGTATTGACGGACTAGCGGGGACCTACGAGCAGTACTTC
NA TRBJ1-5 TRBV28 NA CASSFWGGLGNQPQHF TGTGCCAGCAGTTTCTGGGGGGGATTGGGCAATCAGCCCCAGCATTTT
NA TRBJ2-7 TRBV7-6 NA CASSLAAHEGYEQYF TGTGCCAGCAGCTTAGCGGCCCATGAGGGCTACGAGCAGTACTTC
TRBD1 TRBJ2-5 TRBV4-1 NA CASSRQDREEQETQYF TGCGCCAGCAGCCGACAGGACAGGGAAGAGCAAGAGACCCAGTACTTC
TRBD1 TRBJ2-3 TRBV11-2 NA CASSSGTGSTDTQYF TGTGCCAGCAGCTCCGGGACAGGTAGCACAGATACGCAGTATTTT
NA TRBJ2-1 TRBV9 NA CASSLQTSYNEQFF TGTGCCAGCAGCCTTCAGACTAGCTACAATGAGCAGTTCTTC